The T cell receptor (beta chain) under discussion was sequenced for a study of CD8 T cells in Susac syndrome. About this clonotype itself: As yet, its antigen is unknown.

General study findings and limits: The relatively small number of individuals in the TCR sequencing and HLA analysis was acknowledged by the study.

Reverse transcription used 0.5 to 1 ug RNA and random hexamers. Amplification of TCR beta CDR3 by immunoSEQ multiplex PCR spanned 54 Vbeta and 13 Jbeta. MiXCR, applied by TCRdb to the immunoSEQ multiplex PCR reads, yields one record per CDR3 protein. There are about 150,000 distinct CDR3 sequences in the sample; roughly 94% occur only once, and approximately 0.073% lies in the top ten. CDR3 length: 12 residues. CDR1 and CDR2 from the germline V gene are DFQATT and SNEGSKA (reference sequence). The germline V and J ends were trimmed by 3 bases and 6 bases, with 9 bases remaining between them. Sequencing of TCR beta drew on CD8+ and CD4+ T cells from blood. Purification of the CD8+ and CD4+ T cells relied on negative isolation, and TEMRA cells underwent FACS enrichment.

The chain employs TRBV20-1 and TRBJ1-5, with D perhaps TRBD1 (6 bases). Material: CD4+ T cells from PBMCs. The TCR originated in a human donor in good health. Here the CDR3 DNA reads TGCAGTGCTAGGGCAGGGGCTCAGCCCCAGCATTTT. Translating it yields CSARAGAQPQHF.